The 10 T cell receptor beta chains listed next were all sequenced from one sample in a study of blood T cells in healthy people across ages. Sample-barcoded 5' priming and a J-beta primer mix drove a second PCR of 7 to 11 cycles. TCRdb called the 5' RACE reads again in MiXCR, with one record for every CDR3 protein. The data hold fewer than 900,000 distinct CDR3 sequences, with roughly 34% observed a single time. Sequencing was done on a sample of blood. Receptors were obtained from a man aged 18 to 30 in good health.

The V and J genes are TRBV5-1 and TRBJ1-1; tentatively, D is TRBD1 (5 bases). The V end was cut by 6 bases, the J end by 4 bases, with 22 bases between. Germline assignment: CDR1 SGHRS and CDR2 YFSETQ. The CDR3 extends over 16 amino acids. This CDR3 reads CASILSGDLPFTEAFF. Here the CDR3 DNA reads TGCGCCAGCATCCTATCCGGGGACCTGCCTTTCACTGAAGCTTTCTTT. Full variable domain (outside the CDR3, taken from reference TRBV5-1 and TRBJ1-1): KAGVTQTPRYLIKTRGQQVTLSCSPISGHRSVSWYQQTPGQGLQFLFEYFSETQRNKGNFPGRFSGRQFSNSRSEMNVSTLELGDSALYLCASILSGDLPFTEAFFGQGTRLTVV.

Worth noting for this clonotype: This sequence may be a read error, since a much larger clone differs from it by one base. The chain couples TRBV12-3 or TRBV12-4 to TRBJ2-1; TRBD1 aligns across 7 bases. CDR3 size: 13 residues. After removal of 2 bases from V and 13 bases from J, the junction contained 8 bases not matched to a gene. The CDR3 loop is CASSLTEQGTQFF. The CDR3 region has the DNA TGTGCCAGCAGTTTAACGGAACAGGGGACCCAGTTCTTC.

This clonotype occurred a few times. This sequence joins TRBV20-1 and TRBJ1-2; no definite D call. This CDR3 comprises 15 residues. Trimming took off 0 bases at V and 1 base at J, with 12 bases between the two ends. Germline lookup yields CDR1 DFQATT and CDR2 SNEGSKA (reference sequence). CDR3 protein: CSARELGLHNYGYTF. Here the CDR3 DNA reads TGCAGTGCTAGAGAATTAGGGCTTCATAACTATGGCTACACCTTC.

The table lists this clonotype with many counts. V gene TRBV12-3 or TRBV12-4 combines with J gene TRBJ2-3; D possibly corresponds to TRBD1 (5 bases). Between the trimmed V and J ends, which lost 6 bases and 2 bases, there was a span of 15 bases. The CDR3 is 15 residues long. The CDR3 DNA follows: TGTGCCAGCAGCAGACAGCTAGGGAACACAGATACGCAGTATTTT. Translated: CASSRQLGNTDTQYF.

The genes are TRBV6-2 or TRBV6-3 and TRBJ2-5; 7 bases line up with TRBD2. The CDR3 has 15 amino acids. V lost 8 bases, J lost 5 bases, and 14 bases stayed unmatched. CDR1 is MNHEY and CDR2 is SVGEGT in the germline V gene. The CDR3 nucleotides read TGTGCCAGCGGCCGGGACTACTTCAACTGGGAGACCCAGTACTTC. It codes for CASGRDYFNWETQYF.

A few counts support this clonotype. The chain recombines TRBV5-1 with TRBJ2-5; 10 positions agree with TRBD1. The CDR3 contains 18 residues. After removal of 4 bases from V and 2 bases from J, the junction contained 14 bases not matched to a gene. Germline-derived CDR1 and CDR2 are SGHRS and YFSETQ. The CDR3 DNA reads TGCGCCAGCAGCCGCAACCTCCGGGACAGGGGCGAACAAGAGACCCAGTACTTC. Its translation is CASSRNLRDRGEQETQYF.

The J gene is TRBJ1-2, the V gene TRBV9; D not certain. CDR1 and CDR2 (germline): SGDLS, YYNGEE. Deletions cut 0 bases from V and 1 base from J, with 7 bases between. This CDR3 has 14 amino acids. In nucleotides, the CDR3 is TGTGCCAGCAGCGTAGCGGTGGGTAACTATGGCTACACCTTC. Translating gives CASSVAVGNYGYTF. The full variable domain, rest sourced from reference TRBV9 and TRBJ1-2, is DSGVTQTPKHLITATGQRVTLRCSPRSGDLSVYWYQQSLDQGLQFLIQYYNGEERAKGNILERFSAQQFPDLHSELNLSSLELGDSALYFCASSVAVGNYGYTFGSGTRLTVV.

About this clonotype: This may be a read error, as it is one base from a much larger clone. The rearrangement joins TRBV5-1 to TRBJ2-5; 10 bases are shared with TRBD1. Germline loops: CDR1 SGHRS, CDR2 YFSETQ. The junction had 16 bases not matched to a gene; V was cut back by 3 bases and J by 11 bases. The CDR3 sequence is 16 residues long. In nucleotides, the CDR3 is TGCGCCAGCAGCTCTTACCGGGACAGGGGTTACAATGAGCAGTACTTC. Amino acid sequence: CASSSYRDRGYNEQYF.

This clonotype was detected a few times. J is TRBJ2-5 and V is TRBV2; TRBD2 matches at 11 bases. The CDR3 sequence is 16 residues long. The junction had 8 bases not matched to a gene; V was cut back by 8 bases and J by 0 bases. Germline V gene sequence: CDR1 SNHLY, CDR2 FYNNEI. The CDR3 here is CASGGLAGKHQETQYF. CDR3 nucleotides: TGTGCCAGCGGCGGACTAGCGGGCAAACACCAAGAGACCCAGTACTTC. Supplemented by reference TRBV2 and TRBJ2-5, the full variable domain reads EPEVTQTPSHQVTQMGQEVILRCVPISNHLYFYWYRQILGQKVEFLVSFYNNEISEKSEIFDDQFSVERPDGSNFTLKIRSTKLEDSAMYFCASGGLAGKHQETQYFGPGTRLLVL.

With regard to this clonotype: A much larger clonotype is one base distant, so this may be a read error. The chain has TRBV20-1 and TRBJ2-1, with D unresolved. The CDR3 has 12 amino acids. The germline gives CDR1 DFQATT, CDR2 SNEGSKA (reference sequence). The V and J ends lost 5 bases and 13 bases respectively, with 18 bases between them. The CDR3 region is CSAGPNAETQFF. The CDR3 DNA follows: TGCAGTGCTGGGCCCAACGCGGAGACCCAGTTCTTC.